This section outlines one T cell receptor beta chain sequence together with its context. This sample was included in a study of PD-1 blockade in classical Hodgkin lymphoma. TCRdb keeps only in-frame clones here, not all; method: immunoSEQ multiplex PCR. The sample carries about 21,000 clones, 87% recorded once. This sample's time point: newly diagnosed, previously untreated cHL patient sample. Isolated CD8+ T cells were derived from thawed PBMCs through magnetic negative selection. CDR1 is MNHEY and CDR2 is SMNVEV in the germline V gene (reference sequence). The CDR3 runs 16 residues. Trimming removed 0 bases at V and 5 bases at J, with 11 bases between.

This receptor was obtained from a human donor with classical Hodgkin lymphoma. Sample: CD8+ T cells from blood. The V and J genes are TRBV27 and TRBJ1-6; D ambiguous. CDR3 loop: CASSLSLQLNNSPLHF. In DNA, the CDR3 is TGTGCCAGCAGTTTATCGCTACAGCTTAATAATTCACCCCTCCACTTT.